The present entry profiles one T cell receptor (beta chain) with its context. The sample belongs to a study of blood T cell repertoires in COVID-19. Sequencing was performed with immunoSEQ multiplex PCR; in TCRdb, only in-frame clones are kept and a portion is missing. Among about 26,000 clones listed, more than 85% were seen once. Sequences were obtained from peripheral blood. The TCR sequence derives from a human donor in a cohort sampled during active COVID-19.

CDR3 coding DNA: TGTGCCAGCAGCTTGGAACGGGGGAGCTCCTACGAGCAGTACTTC. Its protein is CASSLERGSSYEQYF. The chain is built from TRBV5-4 and TRBJ2-7; maybe TRBD2 (6 bases). Trimming took off 0 bases at V and 0 bases at J, with 10 bases between the two ends. The CDR3 loop spans 15 amino acids. The germline V gene encodes CDR1 SGHNT and CDR2 YYREEE (reference sequence). Combining the CDR3 with reference TRBV5-4 and TRBJ2-7 gives the whole variable domain ETGVTQSPTHLIKTRGQQVTLRCSSQSGHNTVSWYQQALGQGPQFIFQYYREEENGRGNFPPRFSGLQFPNYSSELNVNALELDDSALYLCASSLERGSSYEQYFGPGTRLTVT.